One sample yielded the 21 T cell receptor beta chains listed below, sequenced in a study of STAT5B mutations in CD4+ large granular lymphocyte leukemia. Here immunoSEQ multiplex PCR was the method, and the copy in TCRdb shows in-frame clones only, minus some. The table includes 23,000 or so clones, about 70% detected once. Material for sequencing was CD4+ T cells from blood buffy coats. The origin of the receptors is a human donor in good health.

V is TRBV28 and J is TRBJ2-5, with D perhaps matching TRBD2 (7 bases). V lost 5 bases and J lost 1, with 29 bases in between. The germline V gene encodes CDR1 MDHEN and CDR2 SYDVKM. CDR3 length: 20 residues. CDR3 coding DNA: TGTGCCAGCAGTGACCCCGGAGGGTGGGGGCCGGGGGGCCTCCAAGAGACCCAGTACTTC. It is translated as CASSDPGGWGPGGLQETQYF.

This clone was observed a few times. Germline and junction disagree at one end, which may indicate a read error. This chain joins TRBV5-1 and TRBJ2-1; 9 bases match TRBD1. Germline values: CDR1 SGHRS, CDR2 YFSETQ. The CDR3 has 15 amino acids. CDR3 in DNA: TGCGCCAGCAGCGCCGGGACAGGGTCCTATAATGAGCAGTTCTTC. Translated: CASSAGTGSYNEQFF.

This clone showed up just once. The chain uses TRBV9 and TRBJ2-2; TRBD2 is a possible D gene (6 bases). The V end lost 2 bases, the J end lost 1 base, and 9 bases lay between the germline ends. The CDR3 spans 15 residues. The germline CDR1 and CDR2 sequences are SGDLS and YYNGEE. The CDR3 DNA sequence: TGTGCCAGCAGCGTGGGCGGGAAGAACACCGGGGAGCTGTTTTTT. Amino acid sequence: CASSVGGKNTGELFF.

The CDR3 region is CASSPPQSVSNEQFF. CDR3 nucleotides: TGCGCCAGCAGCCCTCCACAGAGCGTTTCTAATGAGCAGTTCTTC. V is TRBV5-1 and J is TRBJ2-1; D not certain. This CDR3 spans 15 amino acids. Trimming pared 4 bases from V and 7 bases from J, leaving 18 bases between. Germline-derived CDR1 and CDR2 are SGHRS and YFSETQ.

This sequence joins TRBV19 and TRBJ2-5; 9 bases agree with TRBD2. The CDR3 is made up of 14 amino acids. Trimming took 7 bases from V and 2 from J; bases not matched to a gene: 5. The germline CDR1 and CDR2 sequences are LNHDA and SQIVND (reference sequence). The CDR3 sequence is CASTRRGGQETQYF. CDR3 nucleotides: TGTGCCAGTACCAGGCGGGGGGGGCAAGAGACCCAGTACTTC.

J is TRBJ2-1 and V is TRBV5-4; 12 bases map to TRBD2. Germline V lookup: CDR1 SGHNT, CDR2 YYREEE (reference sequence). Trimming took 5 bases from V and 9 from J; bases not matched to a gene: 6. The length of the CDR3 is 14 residues. CDR3 protein: CASSLAGGPGEQFF. Here the CDR3 DNA reads TGTGCCAGCAGTCTAGCGGGAGGGCCGGGTGAGCAGTTCTTC.

The chain couples TRBV5-1 to TRBJ1-3, with 9 bases identical to TRBD1. There are 16 residues in the CDR3. After removal of 4 bases from V and 2 bases from J, the junction contained 7 bases not matched to a gene. Per the germline V gene, CDR1 is SGHRS and CDR2 is YFSETQ. In DNA form, the CDR3 reads TGCGCCAGCAGCGGGGGGACAGGGTCTACTGGAAACACCATATATTTT. It specifies CASSGGTGSTGNTIYF.

This clone was observed a few times. The chain couples TRBV7-8 to TRBJ1-2; 7 positions match TRBD1. This CDR3 is built from 14 residues. Germline-derived CDR1 and CDR2 are SGHVS and FQNEAQ. Germline trimming cut 5 bases from V and 2 bases from J; bases unmatched to any gene: 5. CDR3 sequence: CASSERGPNYGYTF. As DNA, the CDR3 is TGTGCCAGCAGCGAAAGGGGGCCAAACTATGGCTACACCTTC.

This chain joins TRBV9 and TRBJ2-7; 8 bases map to TRBD2. Germline loops: CDR1 SGDLS, CDR2 YYNGEE. With V trimmed by 4 bases and J by 7 bases, 13 bases remained unmatched. The CDR3 is 15 residues long. The DNA of the CDR3 is TGTGCCAGCAGCCCCCGGACAGCGGGAGAGGGGGAGCAGTACTTC. It encodes CASSPRTAGEGEQYF.

The rearrangement joins TRBV19 to TRBJ2-2, with D uncertain. Trimming removed 5 bases from V and 3 bases from J, with 13 bases in between. From germline, CDR1 is LNHDA and CDR2 SQIVND (reference sequence). This CDR3 comprises 15 residues. The CDR3 sequence: CASSPPIPYTGELFF. The DNA of the CDR3 is TGTGCCAGTAGTCCCCCTATCCCGTACACCGGGGAGCTGTTTTTT. The variable domain in full, completed from reference TRBV19 and TRBJ2-2, reads DGGITQSPKYLFRKEGQNVTLSCEQNLNHDAMYWYRQDPGQGLRLIYYSQIVNDFQKGDIAEGYSVSREKKESFPLTVTSAQKNPTAFYLCASSPPIPYTGELFFGEGSRLTVL.

This chain uses TRBV19 with TRBJ1-1; TRBD1 aligns across 7 bases. CDR1 LNHDA and CDR2 SQIVND come from the germline V gene (reference sequence). The ends lost 6 bases at V and 7 bases at J; junction bases unmatched: 5. CDR3 length: 12 residues. CDR3 sequence reads: CASSPTGFEAFF. Written as DNA, the CDR3 is TGTGCCAGTAGCCCGACAGGGTTTGAAGCTTTCTTT.

This clone was detected once. The V call is TRBV11-2, the J call TRBJ2-7; 9 nucleotides match TRBD2. CDR1 is SGHAT and CDR2 is FQNNGV in the germline V gene. The CDR3 consists of 14 residues. V gave up 3 bases and J gave up 6 bases; unmatched junction bases: 6. The CDR3, as DNA: TGTGCCAGCAGCTTTAGCGGGAGCCAGTTCGAGCAGTACTTC. Encoded protein: CASSFSGSQFEQYF. Full variable domain (missing parts from reference TRBV11-2 and TRBJ2-7): EAGVAQSPRYKIIEKRQSVAFWCNPISGHATLYWYQQILGQGPKLLIQFQNNGVVDDSQLPKDRFSAERLKGVDSTLKIQPAKLEDSAVYLCASSFSGSQFEQYFGPGTRLTVT.

The V and J genes are TRBV6-1 and TRBJ2-1; D unresolved. Trimming stripped 1 base from V and 8 bases from J, with 9 bases between. Germline-derived CDR1 and CDR2 are MNHNS and SASEGT. The CDR3 spans 13 residues. DNA for the CDR3: TGTGCCAGCAGTGAAGTAATAGAACATGAGCAGTTCTTC. Its translation is CASSEVIEHEQFF.

This clone was counted once. The rearrangement links TRBV9 to TRBJ2-2, with D tentatively TRBD2 (5 bases). Trimming pared 4 bases from V and 0 bases from J, leaving 10 bases between. The CDR3 is 15 residues long. The germline V gene encodes CDR1 SGDLS and CDR2 YYNGEE. CDR3 bases: TGTGCCAGCAGCCCTGTAGCGACGAACACCGGGGAGCTGTTTTTT. This encodes CASSPVATNTGELFF.

CDR3 sequence reads: CASSFEAGAHNEQFF. The CDR3 nucleotides read TGTGCCAGCAGCTTTGAAGCGGGAGCGCACAATGAGCAGTTCTTC. This chain connects TRBV11-2 to TRBJ2-1; 8 nucleotides agree with TRBD2. Per germline, CDR1 SGHAT and CDR2 FQNNGV. With V trimmed by 3 bases and J by 5 bases, 6 bases remained unmatched. The CDR3 has 15 residues.

The V and J genes are TRBV10-2 and TRBJ1-3; no clear D gene. CDR1 is WSHSY, CDR2 SAAADI, per germline. The length of the CDR3 is 13 residues. V gave up 7 bases and J gave up 6 bases, with 13 bases separating them. CDR3 bases: TGCGCCAGCAACAACAACCGCGAAAACACCATATATTTT. Translation: CASNNNRENTIYF.

The rearrangement uses TRBV6-5 and TRBJ2-2, with D perhaps matching TRBD2 (5 bases). The germline CDR1 and CDR2 sequences are MNHEY and SVGAGI. This CDR3 has 13 amino acids. V gave up 7 bases and J gave up 3 bases, with 9 bases separating them. In nucleotides, the CDR3 is TGTGCCAGCACGAGGGTAGACACCGGGGAGCTGTTTTTT. This gives the protein CASTRVDTGELFF.

This clone was counted once. The chain's CDR3 is CASSLYRANTGELFF. Written as DNA, the CDR3 is TGTGCCAGCAGCTTATACAGGGCGAACACCGGGGAGCTGTTTTTT. The J gene is TRBJ2-2, the V gene TRBV11-2; maybe TRBD1 (6 bases). Germline loops: CDR1 SGHAT, CDR2 FQNNGV. Trimming left V 2 bases short and J 0 bases short, with 7 bases between. The CDR3 loop spans 15 amino acids.

This clone has just one count. Here the CDR3 reads CASSLRHQGPTNEKLFF. CDR3 DNA: TGTGCCAGCAGTTTACGGCACCAGGGGCCAACTAATGAAAAACTGTTTTTT. The V and J genes are TRBV27 and TRBJ1-4, with D perhaps matching TRBD1 (6 bases). The germline V gene encodes CDR1 MNHEY and CDR2 SMNVEV (reference sequence). The CDR3 is made up of 17 amino acids. The V gene lost 2 bases and the J gene lost 0 bases, with 13 bases spanning the gap.

This chain connects TRBV11-2 to TRBJ1-1; the D is unclear. The CDR3 is made up of 17 amino acids. Germline CDR1 reads SGHAT; CDR2 reads FQNNGV. The V and J ends lost 1 base and 2 bases respectively, with 17 bases between them. CDR3 nucleotide sequence: TGTGCCAGCAGCTTAGGGCTGGGGTCCAGAGGAAACACTGAAGCTTTCTTT. Its translation is CASSLGLGSRGNTEAFF.

The genes are TRBV25-1 and TRBJ1-4; no clear D. This CDR3 spans 15 amino acids. The germline CDR1 and CDR2 sequences are MGHDK and SYGVNS. The ends were cut back, 4 bases at V and 6 bases at J, with 15 bases in the middle. The CDR3 nucleotides are TGTGCCAGCAGTGCACTAGATATCAGCCATGAAAAACTGTTTTTT. Residues: CASSALDISHEKLFF.